Reported below is one T cell receptor beta chain. Antigen specificity is unknown. Between the trimmed V and J ends, which lost 5 bases and 4 bases, there was a span of 11 bases. From germline, CDR1 is MNHEY and CDR2 SVGAGI. The CDR3 is 13 residues long. This entry is derived from a study of cytomegalovirus exposure and HLA in healthy donors. General study points: In vitro experiments confirmed that a few CMV-associated chains were specific for CMV antigens. Investigators reported fewer than 200 TCR beta chains as tied to cytomegalovirus.

PCR was performed using 60 Vbeta and 13 Jbeta primers. Some clones are missing from TCRdb's copy, which holds only in-frame ones; the method was immunoSEQ multiplex PCR. The data contain tens of thousands of clones, around 66% of them singletons. The chain has TRBV6-5 and TRBJ2-5, with no clear D. The source material was PBMCs. The receptor was derived from a man aged 18 to 29 in good health and CMV-seronegative. Here the CDR3 reads CASSPRGIETQYF. For the CDR3, the DNA is TGTGCCAGCAGTCCCCGAGGTATAGAGACCCAGTACTTC.